The rows below give T cell receptor beta chains drawn from one sample of a study of shared clonotypes between healthy human individuals. The data were produced by immunoSEQ multiplex PCR, yet TCRdb's version contains in-frame clones alone and is incomplete. This sample carries about 1,800,000 clones, approximately 95% of them seen once, and the ten largest clones take roughly 1%. The specimen was naive CD8+ T cells sorted from blood. Source of these receptors: a man aged 18 to 29 in good health. CDR3s include the opening cysteine and the closing phenylalanine or tryptophan.

TRBV11-2 | CASSEMVDEQFF
TRBV4-3 | CASSQGNPGLAYNEQFF
TRBV6-1 | CASSDRTLLTDTQYF
TRBV11-3 | CASSLAGEGEGETQYF
TRBV6-4 | CASSENGLNTGELFF
TRBV2 | CASGSTGGARGEQYF
TRBV27 | CASSLEGLAGANEQFF
TRBV5-1 | CASAPGQGATEQYF
TRBV27 | CASSPTSGSGRETQYF
TRBV6-6 | CASNHGPRGGQYF
TRBV5-1 | CASNFGVDGELFF
TRBV9 | CASSPTAGNSYNEQFF
TRBV25-1 | CASSELTGDTQYF
TRBV2 | CASLGGSPLHF
TRBV13 | CASSLGLGESSYNSPLHF
TRBV14 | CASSQGTHGYGYTF
TRBV5-6 | CASSLGQGFYNEQFF
TRBV28 | CASTQRAGTYEQYF
TRBV7-9 | CASSLGGRAEQYF
TRBV6-1 | CASSPGQRPVYEQYF
TRBV6-6 | CASSHPTGAYYGYTF
TRBV5-6 | CASSLTGGVEQYF
TRBV12-1 | CASSSTGGRESYEQYF
TRBV7-9 | CASSLAFTGGPSDEQFF
TRBV7-6 | CASSDRQTGELFF
TRBV29-1 | CSVEYVDQETQYF
TRBV7-2 | CASSFDQGPILSGANVLTF
TRBV7-4 | CASSLSPCVNSPLHF
TRBV11-2 | CASSLGDTEDWEQYF
TRBV21-1 | CASRDRSYEQYF
TRBV7-9 | CASRQTGTDPYEQYF
TRBV5-1 | CASSPGMGSYEQYF
TRBV19 | CASSFAVTNYEQYF
TRBV9 | CASSVVMGEGETQYF
TRBV7-6 | CASSLAGYNSPLHF